This TCR beta chain was found in a study of T cell responses to AZD1222 COVID-19 vaccine (dated by TCRdb to the early 2020s). Background for the entire study: Because spike-specific TCR depth and breadth did not differ between the two schedules, AZD1222 recipients who got a second dose at roughly 4 weeks were pooled with those who got a second dose at roughly 12 weeks. TCR sequencing covered more than 230 trial participants: roughly 200 given two doses of AZD1222 and about 26 given two doses of MenACWY control vaccine. Trial participants were enrolled by age into subgroups of 18-55, 56-69 and 70-plus years, and roughly 150, 30 and 60 TCR-sequenced participants, respectively, were included in these subgroups.

Worth noting for this clone: The clone's antigen remains unknown. Per-base qualities were not stored, and no clone one base away is much larger.

Paper-wide results and their limitations: Conclusions about previously exposed vaccinees are limited, since just six or seven AZD1222 recipients were seropositive for SARS-CoV-2 at baseline. The 56-69-year group was small, and its depth increase did not reach significance, likely because of low power. No day 14 peak-response samples were available, so repertoires were characterized only after the peak T cell response. Participants were mostly white British and included more females than males, and it was suggested by the authors that clonal diversity may have been underestimated. Epitopes outside the regions mutated in the B.1.351 and B.1.1.7 variants were reportedly recognized by nearly half of the unique spike-specific TCRs. CD4 TCRs associated with the vaccine covered the entire spike protein, and the dominant responses were in regions 160-218 and 743-854. After two AZD1222 doses, spike-specific TCR breadth and depth were significantly higher than at day 0 and than in MenACWY recipients.

The CDR3 regions of human TCRbeta chains were analyzed by immunosequencing. In the paper's pipeline: TCRs in the repertoires were compared against a reference library of SARS-CoV-2-specific TCRs that had been generated with the MIRA antigen-specificity platform. Breadth was defined as the fraction of unique TCRs that were SARS-CoV-2-associated. Depth was defined as the fraction of total T cells that were SARS-CoV-2-associated. Using the MIRA data, each spike-specific TCR was assigned both to the spike region to which the TCR was reactive and to a CD4 or CD8 class. Log10-transformed breadth and depth values were compared by one-way ANOVA with Sidak's multiple comparisons tests. This immuneACCESS table, as held by TCRdb, lists in-frame sequences with V and J called but not all clones. Of the missing ones, under half trace to an unresolved V gene in checked studies; the others have no known cause. That table is the source of V, J and clone size, and D and trimming were worked out from the DNA. A total of fewer than 130,000 clones appear in this sample, approximately 96% of them only once. Of the sample, 2.2% falls within the top ten clones.

The germline V gene (reference sequence) yields LNHDA for CDR1 and SQIVND for CDR2. Trimming removed 6 bases from V and 2 bases from J, leaving 14 bases between the germline ends. Spanning cysteine to phenylalanine, the CDR3 consists of 16 amino acids. Only the CDR3 DNA stays, 48 bases, in frame from base 1. The label giving this sample's time point can be read as: baseline before first vaccination. Samples from vaccinated people were obtained from the UK trials COV001 and COV002, which included a single-blind randomized controlled phase 2/3 trial of AZD1222 (ChAdOx1 nCoV-19) in healthy adults. Trial participant PBMC samples were collected at day 0 and day 28 after the second dose for TCRbeta chain sequencing.

Rearrangement joined TRBV19 to TRBJ1-6, with an unclear D gene assignment. The sequencing here drew on peripheral blood, taken on day 0 of AZD1222 vaccination. The receptor comes from an adult in good health. The DNA sequence is given as TGTGCCAGTAGGACGGACCTCGCGCCCTATAATTCACCCCTCCACTTT. It codes for CASRTDLAPYNSPLHF.